This T cell receptor beta chain was obtained from a study of blood T cell dynamics during melanoma immunotherapy. TCRdb keeps only in-frame clones here, not all; method: immunoSEQ multiplex PCR. Among 20,000 to 25,000 clones listed, 85% to 90% were seen once. Noted time point: pre-treatment baseline. The CDR3 is 14 amino acids. Deletions cut 5 bases from V and 4 bases from J, with 14 bases between. The germline V gene has CDR1 SGHVS and CDR2 FQNEAQ. The sequence derives from a human donor with melanoma. The sample in question was blood, obtained from a patient treated with checkpoint blockade. The chain couples TRBV7-8 to TRBJ2-5; tentatively, D is TRBD2 (6 bases). In DNA form, the CDR3 reads TGTGCCAGCAGCCCTCGGAGGGCCGTAGAGACCCAGTACTTC. Translated: CASSPRRAVETQYF.